The next 9 T cell receptor beta chains were all read from a single sample in a study of cytomegalovirus exposure and HLA in healthy donors. The PCR made use of 60 Vbeta and 13 Jbeta primers. Method: immunoSEQ multiplex PCR; TCRdb's copy keeps in-frame clones and lacks some. The sample includes about 100,000 clones, 75% of them seen just once. The sequencing sample was made of PBMCs. These receptors all stem from a woman aged 18 to 35 in good health and CMV-seropositive.

The chain links TRBV15 to TRBJ2-7; TRBD2 aligns across 10 bases. V trimming: 3 bases; J trimming: 4 bases; junction bases outside the gene matches: 3. Germline V gene data show CDR1 as LNHNV and CDR2 as YYDKDF (reference sequence). The CDR3 contains 14 residues. The CDR3, as DNA: TGTGCCACCAGCAGGGGAGCGGGAGGGTACGAGCAGTACTTC. Protein product: CATSRGAGGYEQYF.

This sequence joins TRBV5-1 and TRBJ2-3, with 11 bases fitting TRBD2. The CDR3 length is 14 residues. Looked up from germline, CDR1 is SGHRS and CDR2 is YFSETQ. The J segment lost 4 bases and the V segment lost 5 bases, leaving 3 bases of the junction unmatched. CDR3 loop: CASRLAGAPDTQYF. Here the CDR3 DNA reads TGCGCCAGCAGACTAGCGGGAGCACCAGATACGCAGTATTTT.

The chain is built from TRBV5-1 and TRBJ2-7; 8 bases align to TRBD2. Germline assignment: CDR1 SGHRS and CDR2 YFSETQ. CDR3 length: 14 amino acids. The V gene end was trimmed by 0 bases and the J gene end by 3 bases; junction bases not matched to a gene: 2. The CDR3 bases are TGCGCCAGCAGCTTGGGACTAGCGTACTACGAGCAGTACTTC. It is translated as CASSLGLAYYEQYF.

This chain links TRBV29-1 with TRBJ2-1; no firm D call. Trimming took off 8 bases at V and 0 bases at J, with 23 bases between the two ends. Germline CDR1 is SQVTM and CDR2 is ANQGSEA. CDR3 length: 17 residues. This CDR3 is CSTLFLEEPPSYNEQFF. The CDR3 nucleotides read TGCAGCACATTATTCTTAGAGGAGCCTCCCTCCTACAATGAGCAGTTCTTC.

This clone was seen only a few times. V gene TRBV19 combines with J gene TRBJ1-4, with 7 bases lining up with TRBD1. The CDR3 sequence is 15 residues long. The V gene end was trimmed by 6 bases and the J gene end by 11 bases; junction bases not matched to a gene: 15. Germline loops: CDR1 LNHDA, CDR2 SQIVND (reference sequence). CDR3 nucleotides: TGTGCCAGTAGACTTGTCCGGGACAGCTTGAGGAAACTGTTTTTT. The encoded protein is CASRLVRDSLRKLFF.

The chain couples TRBV11-2 to TRBJ2-1; 8 bases are shared with TRBD2. The CDR3 length is 16 residues. Germline CDR1 and CDR2: SGHAT and FQNNGV. Unmatched junction bases numbered 5, after V lost 4 bases and J lost 0 bases. The CDR3 loop reads CASSYLAGRSYNEQFF. The CDR3, as DNA: TGTGCCAGCAGCTACCTAGCGGGCCGCTCCTACAATGAGCAGTTCTTC.

This clone was seen a few times. The chain uses TRBV6-4 and TRBJ2-2; D gene ambiguous. CDR3 length: 14 residues. V lost 2 bases, J lost 1 base, and 5 bases lay in between. Germline CDR1 and CDR2: MRHNA and SNTAGT. The CDR3 loop is CASSDSWNTGELFF. The CDR3 DNA reads TGTGCCAGCAGTGACAGCTGGAACACCGGGGAGCTGTTTTTT.

The V and J genes are TRBV5-1 and TRBJ2-7; tentative D call: TRBD2 (6 bases). V gave up 3 bases and J gave up 2 bases, with 18 bases separating them. Germline V gene sequence: CDR1 SGHRS, CDR2 YFSETQ. CDR3 length equals 16 residues. The CDR3 loop reads CASSSTVLADTYEQYF. The CDR3 DNA reads TGCGCCAGCAGCTCCACCGTACTAGCTGACACCTACGAGCAGTACTTC.

This clone has just a few counts. This chain links TRBV19 with TRBJ2-7; TRBD2 matches 9 bases. Germline V gives CDR1 LNHDA, CDR2 SQIVND (reference sequence). V gave up 2 bases and J gave up 3 bases; unmatched junction bases: 11. The CDR3 loop spans 17 amino acids. The CDR3 sequence: CASSINQGLAGRYEQYF. In nucleotides, the CDR3 is TGTGCCAGTAGTATAAACCAGGGCCTAGCGGGACGCTACGAGCAGTACTTC.